The 30 T cell receptor beta chains presented below share a single source sample, sequenced in a study of OX40 agonist ivuxolimab in advanced cancers. The protocol was immunoSEQ multiplex PCR, while the TCRdb copy is restricted to in-frame clones and leaves out a portion. Counted here are 11,000 to 15,000 clones, roughly 79% occurring once; the ten biggest clones make up 30% to 45%. The material sequenced was CD4+ or CD8+ T cells sorted from blood, taken in a trial of the OX40 agonist ivuxolimab. The receptors were gathered from an adult with an advanced solid tumor such as melanoma, head and neck, liver or kidney cancer.

This clone was observed a few times. V usage is TRBV7-9 and J usage is TRBJ2-1, with TRBD1 matching 10 bases. CDR3 length equals 15 residues. CDR1 is SEHNR and CDR2 is FQNEAQ in the germline V gene (reference sequence). V was clipped by 5 bases and J by 4 bases; unmatched bases: 5. CDR3 sequence: CASSPTGGIYNEQFF. CDR3 nucleotide sequence: TGTGCCAGCAGCCCGACAGGGGGCATTTACAATGAGCAGTTCTTC.

This clone was seen only once. The genes are TRBV23-1 and TRBJ2-1; 9 positions match TRBD1. TRBV23-1 is reported as an ORF; its role is uncertain. The CDR3 is 14 amino acids. V shed 5 bases and J 7 bases; nucleotides not matched to a gene: 6. CDR3 in amino acids: CASSWTGARNEQFF. In DNA form, the CDR3 reads TGCGCCAGCAGTTGGACAGGGGCTAGGAATGAGCAGTTCTTC.

Only one count was recorded for this clone. The V and J genes are TRBV9 and TRBJ1-4; 9 bases agree with TRBD1. J was trimmed by 3 bases and V by 0 bases; bases with no gene match: 12. This CDR3 spans 19 amino acids. Germline V gene lookup returns CDR1 SGDLS and CDR2 YYNGEE. The CDR3 DNA reads TGTGCCAGCAGCGTAGCGATGGACAGGGGAATAAGTGCTAATGAAAAACTGTTTTTT. This translates into CASSVAMDRGISANEKLFF.

The rearrangement joins TRBV7-9 to TRBJ2-5, with D unclear. CDR3 size: 16 residues. Germline V gene sequence: CDR1 SEHNR, CDR2 FQNEAQ (reference sequence). Between the trimmed V and J ends, which lost 5 bases and 0 bases, there was a span of 16 bases. CDR3 region: CASSPPALRDQETQYF. The DNA of the CDR3 is TGTGCCAGCAGCCCCCCAGCGTTGAGAGACCAAGAGACCCAGTACTTC.

The genes are TRBV6-5 and TRBJ2-2; D might be TRBD1 or TRBD2, each matching 5 bases. Looked up from germline, CDR1 is MNHEY and CDR2 is SVGAGI. The CDR3 is 15 residues long. Trimming shortened V by 8 bases and J by 5 bases, and 18 bases separated the two germline ends. The chain's CDR3 is CASSLMGEGTGELFF. The CDR3, as DNA: TGTGCCAGCTCCCTAATGGGGGAAGGAACCGGGGAGCTGTTTTTT.

The table lists this clone with a count of one. This rearrangement joins TRBV4-1 to TRBJ1-4, with TRBD1 identical over 9 bases. The CDR3 extends over 16 amino acids. J gave up 3 bases and V 0 bases, and 2 bases lay outside the gene matches. The V gene's germline CDR1 is MGHRA and CDR2 YSYEKL. CDR3 in amino acids: CASSQDRTGANEKLFF. The CDR3 region has the DNA TGCGCCAGCAGCCAAGATAGGACAGGGGCTAATGAAAAACTGTTTTTT.

This clone was detected only once. V usage is TRBV5-6 and J usage is TRBJ1-3; D not resolved. CDR3 length: 15 amino acids. V was trimmed by 2 bases and J by 4 bases, leaving 13 bases between them. Per germline, CDR1 SGHDT and CDR2 YYEEEE. The CDR3 bases are TGTGCCAGCAGCTTTGTATTGGGTTCGGGAAACACCATATATTTT. It translates to CASSFVLGSGNTIYF.

The gene calls are TRBV6-5 and TRBJ1-2; no clear D gene. Looked up from germline, CDR1 is MNHEY and CDR2 is SVGAGI. V was pared by 2 bases and J by 3 bases, with 7 bases between. This CDR3 is 13 amino acids long. The CDR3 region has the DNA TGTGCCAGCAGTTACGGCGCAGACTATGGCTACACCTTC. Protein sequence: CASSYGADYGYTF.

The V gene is TRBV6-5, the J gene TRBJ2-2; D is uncertain. The CDR3 totals 13 residues. Per the germline V gene, CDR1 is MNHEY and CDR2 is SVGAGI. V lost 0 bases, J lost 6 bases, and 5 bases lay in between. The CDR3 spells CASSYSGSGELFF. The CDR3 bases are TGTGCCAGCAGTTACTCGGGTTCCGGGGAGCTGTTTTTT.

The chain recombines TRBV27 with TRBJ2-7; D unresolved. Germline V gene data show CDR1 as MNHEY and CDR2 as SMNVEV (reference sequence). Trimming shortened V by 6 bases and J by 1 base, and 7 bases separated the two germline ends. The CDR3 extends over 12 amino acids. For the CDR3, the DNA is TGTGCCAGCAGCCCGCCATCCTACGAGCAGTACTTC. This gives the protein CASSPPSYEQYF.

This clone came up once. J is TRBJ2-3 and V is TRBV6-4; no firm D call. Germline V lookup: CDR1 MRHNA, CDR2 SNTAGT. The CDR3 is made up of 15 amino acids. V was clipped by 2 bases and J by 3 bases, with 12 bases between them. DNA of the CDR3: TGTGCCAGCAGTGACCGACCCGACTCGACAGATACGCAGTATTTT. Its translation: CASSDRPDSTDTQYF.

The chain uses TRBV5-4 and TRBJ2-7, with D possibly called TRBD1 or TRBD2 (5 bases each). The germline gives CDR1 SGHNT, CDR2 YYREEE (reference sequence). The CDR3 is 15 residues long. The germline V and J ends were trimmed by 4 bases and 3 bases, with 17 bases remaining between them. CDR3 DNA sequence: TGTGCCAGCAGCGCACGGGACGGACCTTTCTACGAGCAGTACTTC. Encoded protein: CASSARDGPFYEQYF.

The chain combines TRBV5-1 with TRBJ2-7; D gene unclear. Germline lookup yields CDR1 SGHRS and CDR2 YFSETQ. Trimming removed 0 bases from V and 5 bases from J, with 9 bases in between. This CDR3 has 13 residues. The DNA of the CDR3 is TGCGCCAGCAGCTTGGGGATTGTGGACGAGCAGTACTTC. Protein: CASSLGIVDEQYF.

The chain is built from TRBV28 and TRBJ1-5, with TRBD1 as a possible D gene (5 bases). The germline V and J ends were trimmed by 6 bases and 5 bases, with 14 bases remaining between them. The CDR3 covers 14 residues. From germline, CDR1 is MDHEN and CDR2 SYDVKM. CDR3 in DNA: TGTGCCAGCAGCAACACACTGACAGATCAGCCCCAGCATTTT. Its translation is CASSNTLTDQPQHF.

This chain links TRBV7-9 with TRBJ2-3; D not resolved. V lost 1 base, J lost 0 bases, and 8 bases lay in between. Germline lookup yields CDR1 SEHNR and CDR2 FQNEAQ (reference sequence). There are 15 residues in the CDR3. CDR3 sequence reads: CASSLETVSTDTQYF. DNA of the CDR3: TGTGCCAGCAGCTTAGAAACCGTGAGCACAGATACGCAGTATTTT.

The chain has TRBV27 and TRBJ1-2; 7 bases map to TRBD1. CDR3 length: 13 residues. V shed 7 bases and J 7 bases; nucleotides not matched to a gene: 9. Germline-derived CDR1 and CDR2 are MNHEY and SMNVEV (reference sequence). The CDR3 here is CASKEGGVSGYTF. In nucleotides, the CDR3 is TGTGCCAGCAAAGAAGGGGGCGTGAGTGGCTACACCTTC.

The rearrangement joins TRBV9 to TRBJ2-7, with 10 bases fitting TRBD1. V was clipped by 5 bases and J by 7 bases; unmatched bases: 9. The CDR3 spans 14 residues. In germline, CDR1 is SGDLS, CDR2 YYNGEE. CDR3 amino acids: CASSRGTGAGEQYF. CDR3 sequence (DNA): TGTGCCAGCAGTCGCGGGACAGGGGCGGGGGAGCAGTACTTC.

This chain links TRBV19 with TRBJ2-5, with D maybe TRBD1 (6 bases). This CDR3 has 17 amino acids. Trimming left V 0 bases short and J 5 bases short, with 19 bases between. Per germline, CDR1 LNHDA and CDR2 SQIVND (reference sequence). For the CDR3, the DNA is TGTGCCAGTAGTATAGACCGGGCAGGGGTTGACCGGGAGACCCAGTACTTC. Protein: CASSIDRAGVDRETQYF.

The chain links TRBV7-9 to TRBJ2-1, with TRBD1 matching over 7 bases. From germline, CDR1 is SEHNR and CDR2 FQNEAQ (reference sequence). V shed 5 bases and J 1 base; nucleotides not matched to a gene: 14. The CDR3 has 18 residues. In DNA, the CDR3 is TGTGCCAGCAGCCCCCCAAAAGGTGGGACAGATTCCTACAATGAGCAGTTCTTC. Translation gives CASSPPKGGTDSYNEQFF.

In DNA form, the CDR3 reads TGTGCCTGGTCCGACCGCACAGATACGCAGTATTTT. It encodes CAWSDRTDTQYF. The V gene is TRBV30, the J gene TRBJ2-3; D gene uncertain. The germline V gene has CDR1 GTSNPN and CDR2 SVGIG (reference sequence). V was pared by 5 bases and J by 1 base, with 7 bases between. CDR3 length equals 12 residues.

Points on this clone: An end of the junction does not agree with germline; a read error may underlie this. The gene calls are TRBV7-8 and TRBJ2-2; a weak D match, TRBD2 (6 bases). The CDR3 has 14 amino acids. CDR1 is SGHVS, CDR2 FQNEAQ, per germline. The CDR3 sequence is CASSTAIGGGELFF. The DNA for the CDR3 is TGTGCGAGCAGTACGGCGATCGGGGGCGGGGAGCTGTTTTTT.

The CDR3 loop reads CASTDRGQDYGYTF. CDR3 coding DNA: TGTGCCAGCACTGACAGGGGGCAAGACTATGGCTACACCTTC. This chain uses TRBV13 with TRBJ1-2; 10 positions agree with TRBD1. From germline, CDR1 is PRHDT and CDR2 FYEKMQ (reference sequence). The CDR3 totals 14 residues. The V and J ends lost 7 bases and 3 bases, in that order; junction bases with no gene match: 5.

The rearrangement joins TRBV6-4 to TRBJ2-3, with a weak D call TRBD2 (5 bases). With 2 bases removed from V and 2 bases from J, the gap between germline ends came to 17 bases. The CDR3 is 17 amino acids. CDR1 MRHNA and CDR2 SNTAGT come from the germline V gene. CDR3 loop: CASSDLRDPKNTDTQYF. The CDR3, as DNA: TGTGCCAGCAGTGACCTCCGGGATCCCAAAAACACAGATACGCAGTATTTT.

This chain links TRBV5-6 with TRBJ1-5; 10 bases align to TRBD1. The CDR3 is 16 amino acids. J was trimmed by 3 bases and V by 5 bases; bases with no gene match: 8. Germline V lookup: CDR1 SGHDT, CDR2 YYEEEE. CDR3 in DNA: TGTGCCAGCAGACGACCGGGACAGGGGCCCAATCAGCCCCAGCATTTT. This encodes CASRRPGQGPNQPQHF. Filled out from reference TRBV5-6 and TRBJ1-5, the complete variable domain reads DAGVTQSPTHLIKTRGQQVTLRCSPKSGHDTVSWYQQALGQGPQFIFQYYEEEERQRGNFPDRFSGHQFPNYSSELNVNALLLGDSALYLCASRRPGQGPNQPQHFGDGTRLSIL.

As to this clone: The germline gene is not matched at one end of the junction; a read error may be the cause. The chain recombines TRBV7-9 with TRBJ2-1; D gene unclear. The CDR3 runs to 16 residues. CDR1 is SEHNR, CDR2 FQNEAQ, per germline (reference sequence). CDR3 DNA sequence: TGCGCCAGCAGCCACTTGTTGGGCGATGTCTACAATGAGCAGTTCTTC. Translating it yields CASSHLLGDVYNEQFF.

V usage is TRBV27 and J usage is TRBJ2-1, with 11 nucleotides matching TRBD2. This CDR3 comprises 14 residues. Germline V gene lookup returns CDR1 MNHEY and CDR2 SMNVEV (reference sequence). J gave up 6 bases and V 3 bases, and 1 base lay outside the gene matches. CDR3 residues: CASSFTSGSNEQFF. The CDR3 DNA is TGTGCCAGCAGTTTTACTAGCGGGAGCAATGAGCAGTTCTTC.

CDR3 residues: CASSFPTGEAFF. The CDR3 DNA sequence: TGTGCCAGCAGCTTCCCCACGGGTGAAGCTTTCTTT. This chain joins TRBV7-9 and TRBJ1-1; D gene unclear. The CDR3 extends over 12 amino acids. The germline V gene encodes CDR1 SEHNR and CDR2 FQNEAQ (reference sequence). V was clipped by 3 bases and J by 7 bases, with 9 bases between them.

The rearrangement links TRBV29-1 to TRBJ2-3, with TRBD2 as a possible D gene (7 bases). Per germline, CDR1 SQVTM and CDR2 ANQGSEA. Trimming removed 0 bases at V and 0 bases at J, with 16 bases between. The CDR3 contains 17 residues. This CDR3 reads CSVEDPNREGSTDTQYF. In DNA form, the CDR3 reads TGCAGCGTTGAAGACCCGAACAGGGAGGGAAGCACAGATACGCAGTATTTT.

CDR3 sequence reads: CASSLITGTGGMRNEQFF. In DNA, the CDR3 is TGTGCCAGCAGCTTGATAACAGGGACAGGGGGGATGCGCAATGAGCAGTTCTTC. J is TRBJ2-1 and V is TRBV5-6; TRBD1 matches 11 bases. V was pared by 1 base and J by 6 bases, with 12 bases of the junction left unmatched. The CDR3 contains 18 residues. The germline V gene encodes CDR1 SGHDT and CDR2 YYEEEE.

Comments on this clone: The junction differs from germline at one of its ends, possibly a read error. The gene calls are TRBV7-6 and TRBJ1-6; D might be TRBD1 (5 bases). The CDR3 is made up of 15 amino acids. Germline assignment: CDR1 SGHVS and CDR2 FNYEAQ. The CDR3 DNA is TGTGCCAGCAGCTTCGACAGTCCCTACAATTCACCCCTCCACTTT. Translated: CASSFDSPYNSPLHF.